The next 24 T cell receptor beta chains were all read from a single sample in a study of cytomegalovirus exposure and HLA in healthy donors. The protocol was immunoSEQ multiplex PCR, while the TCRdb copy is restricted to in-frame clones and leaves out a portion. Of 200,000 to 250,000 clones listed, 80% to 85% are singletons. Specimen: PBMCs. Receptors were obtained from a woman aged 25 to 39 in good health and CMV-seropositive.

The table lists this clone with a count of one. This chain uses TRBV2 with TRBJ2-1; a weak D match, TRBD1 (6 bases). Trimming took 5 bases from V and 7 from J, leaving 12 bases between them. The CDR3 has 13 amino acids. The germline CDR1 and CDR2 sequences are SNHLY and FYNNEI. CDR3 sequence: CASSRTVRNEQFF. The CDR3 nucleotides read TGTGCCAGCAGTAGGACAGTCAGAAATGAGCAGTTCTTC.

Concerning this clone itself: The sample carries other DNA sequences with the same CDR3. The chain joins TRBV7-9 to TRBJ1-1; 10 nucleotides match TRBD1. This CDR3 region has 12 residues. Germline V gives CDR1 SEHNR, CDR2 FQNEAQ (reference sequence). Germline trimming cut 8 bases from V and 5 bases from J; bases unmatched to any gene: 2. For the CDR3, the DNA is TGTGCCAGCGGACAGGGGGGTACTGAAGCTTTCTTT. Its translation: CASGQGGTEAFF.

The CDR3 sequence is CASRSIWGKGTEAFF. The CDR3 DNA sequence: TGTGCCAGCAGGTCAATTTGGGGTAAAGGGACTGAAGCTTTCTTT. The gene calls are TRBV6-5 and TRBJ1-1; D is undetermined. CDR1 is MNHEY and CDR2 is SVGAGI in the germline V gene. V gave up 6 bases and J gave up 5 bases, with 19 bases separating them. CDR3 length equals 15 residues.

This chain joins TRBV7-2 and TRBJ2-7; D uncertain. Germline assignment: CDR1 SGHTA and CDR2 FQGNSA. This CDR3 comprises 14 residues. Trimming took off 3 bases at V and 2 bases at J, with 11 bases between the two ends. CDR3 loop: CASSFRLTAYEQYF. CDR3 coding DNA: TGTGCCAGCAGCTTTCGGTTAACGGCCTACGAGCAGTACTTC. The full variable domain, its missing parts supplied by reference TRBV7-2 and TRBJ2-7, is GAGVSQSPSNKVTEKGKDVELRCDPISGHTALYWYRQSLGQGLEFLIYFQGNSAPDKSGLPSDRFSAERTGGSVSTLTIQRTQQEDSAVYLCASSFRLTAYEQYFGPGTRLTVT.

The rearrangement links TRBV10-3 to TRBJ2-3, with a tentative D call TRBD1 (5 bases). The germline V gene has CDR1 ENHRY and CDR2 SYGVKD. The length of the CDR3 is 14 residues. Trimming took off 3 bases at V and 2 bases at J, with 9 bases between the two ends. Here the CDR3 reads CAISESRDTDTQYF. In nucleotides, the CDR3 is TGTGCCATCAGTGAATCCAGGGACACAGATACGCAGTATTTT.

The rearrangement links TRBV6-1 to TRBJ2-7, with D possibly being TRBD2 (5 bases). The germline CDR1 and CDR2 sequences are MNHNS and SASEGT. V was cut by 10 bases and J by 0 bases, with 16 bases left in between. The CDR3 extends over 14 amino acids. The CDR3 DNA reads TGTGCCACCGAGGAGGAAAATAGCTCCTACGAGCAGTACTTC. Translation: CATEEENSSYEQYF.

V and J are TRBV5-4 and TRBJ2-3; 9 bases fit TRBD2. Germline-derived CDR1 and CDR2 are SGHNT and YYREEE (reference sequence). The CDR3 contains 17 residues. The V gene end was trimmed by 3 bases and the J gene end by 4 bases; junction bases not matched to a gene: 12. CDR3 nucleotides: TGTGCCAGCAGCTCCGTTAGCGGGAGTGGAGATGCAGATACGCAGTATTTT. It translates to CASSSVSGSGDADTQYF.

The gene calls are TRBV5-4 and TRBJ2-4; the match to TRBD1 covers 7 bases. The germline CDR1 and CDR2 sequences are SGHNT and YYREEE (reference sequence). CDR3 length: 15 residues. The junction had 5 bases not matched to a gene; V was cut back by 4 bases and J by 1 base. CDR3 nucleotide sequence: TGTGCCAGCAGCCTCGAGACAGGGGCCAAAAACATTCAGTACTTC. This gives the protein CASSLETGAKNIQYF.

V gene TRBV19 combines with J gene TRBJ2-1; TRBD1 aligns across 9 bases. The CDR3 has 15 amino acids. Unmatched junction bases numbered 9, after V lost 10 bases and J lost 2 bases. Per germline, CDR1 LNHDA and CDR2 SQIVND (reference sequence). CDR3 amino acids: CATTPTGGTYNEQFF. The CDR3 DNA reads TGTGCCACTACTCCGACAGGGGGAACCTACAATGAGCAGTTCTTC.

The CDR3 is CAIGKGERDTEAFF. The CDR3 DNA sequence: TGTGCCATCGGTAAAGGGGAGCGGGACACTGAAGCTTTCTTT. J is TRBJ1-1 and V is TRBV10-3; weak D call: TRBD1 (5 bases). The CDR3 extends over 14 amino acids. Trimming took 8 bases from V and 3 from J, leaving 16 bases between them. CDR1 and CDR2 from the germline V gene are ENHRY and SYGVKD.

The chain uses TRBV2 and TRBJ1-4; D not certain. CDR3 length equals 14 residues. CDR1 SNHLY and CDR2 FYNNEI come from the germline V gene. Trimming removed 1 base from V and 7 bases from J, with 10 bases in between. CDR3 in amino acids: CASSEEEGSEKLFF. In DNA form, the CDR3 reads TGTGCCAGCAGTGAAGAGGAGGGAAGTGAAAAACTGTTTTTT. The variable domain in full, with the rest retrieved from reference TRBV2 and TRBJ1-4, is EPEVTQTPSHQVTQMGQEVILRCVPISNHLYFYWYRQILGQKVEFLVSFYNNEISEKSEIFDDQFSVERPDGSNFTLKIRSTKLEDSAMYFCASSEEEGSEKLFFGSGTQLSVL.

The genes are TRBV15 and TRBJ2-7; no clear D gene. Germline V CDR1 and CDR2: LNHNV, YYDKDF (reference sequence). The CDR3 has 15 amino acids. Trimming pared 5 bases from V and 3 bases from J, leaving 17 bases between. The CDR3 here is CATSDGIDGRYEQYF. CDR3 bases: TGTGCCACCAGCGATGGGATCGACGGACGCTACGAGCAGTACTTC.

The rearrangement links TRBV13 to TRBJ1-2; 8 positions agree with TRBD1. V dropped 4 bases and J dropped 2; count of bases not matched to a gene: 9. CDR1 and CDR2 from the germline V gene are PRHDT and FYEKMQ (reference sequence). The CDR3 is made up of 16 amino acids. The CDR3 DNA reads as TGTGCCAGCAGCTCCGGGACAGGATCGGACAACTATGGCTACACCTTC. Encoded protein: CASSSGTGSDNYGYTF.

DNA for the CDR3: TGTGCCAGCAGCTTTTGGACTAGCGGGGGGAATGAGCAGTTCTTC. This gives the protein CASSFWTSGGNEQFF. The chain joins TRBV7-9 to TRBJ2-1; 14 positions match TRBD2. The trim removed 3 bases at V and 7 bases at J, leaving 2 bases unmatched. Looked up from germline, CDR1 is SEHNR and CDR2 is FQNEAQ (reference sequence). This CDR3 contains 15 residues. The full variable domain, rest sourced from reference TRBV7-9 and TRBJ2-1, is DTGVSQNPRHKITKRGQNVTFRCDPISEHNRLYWYRQTLGQGPEFLTYFQNEAQLEKSRLLSDRFSAERPKGSFSTLEIQRTEQGDSAMYLCASSFWTSGGNEQFFGPGTRLTVL.

V is TRBV6-5 and J is TRBJ2-1; 9 bases match TRBD2. The germline V gene encodes CDR1 MNHEY and CDR2 SVGAGI. The V gene end was trimmed by 6 bases and the J gene end by 0 bases; junction bases not matched to a gene: 3. There are 15 residues in the CDR3. Here the CDR3 reads CASSGGRASYNEQFF. The CDR3 bases are TGTGCCAGCAGCGGCGGGAGGGCCTCCTACAATGAGCAGTTCTTC.

This chain uses TRBV11-2 with TRBJ1-2; 7 bases line up with TRBD1. This CDR3 spans 13 amino acids. V shed 5 bases and J 7 bases; nucleotides not matched to a gene: 7. Germline values: CDR1 SGHAT, CDR2 FQNNGV. The CDR3 protein is CASSPGGSAGYTF. DNA for the CDR3: TGTGCCAGCAGCCCAGGGGGATCGGCTGGCTACACCTTC.

The chain joins TRBV6-1 to TRBJ1-4; perhaps TRBD1 as D (6 bases). Germline V CDR1 and CDR2: MNHNS, SASEGT. Between the trimmed V and J ends, which lost 6 bases and 4 bases, there was a span of 12 bases. This CDR3 spans 14 amino acids. CDR3 sequence (DNA): TGTGCCAGCAGCTGGGGGCTAGGTAATGAAAAACTGTTTTTT. This encodes CASSWGLGNEKLFF.

In DNA form, the CDR3 reads TGTGCCAGCAGTCCGGGACAGGGGGGTAGCACAGATACGCAGTATTTT. It is translated as CASSPGQGGSTDTQYF. The gene calls are TRBV2 and TRBJ2-3, with 11 bases lining up with TRBD1. CDR3 length: 16 residues. Germline CDR1 SNHLY, CDR2 FYNNEI. The junction had 4 bases not matched to a gene; V was cut back by 5 bases and J by 0 bases.

The CDR3 region is CASRRDRGGPEAFF. The CDR3 region has the DNA TGTGCCAGTAGACGGGACAGGGGGGGACCTGAAGCTTTCTTT. The chain joins TRBV19 to TRBJ1-1; TRBD1 matches at 11 bases. The CDR3 runs to 14 residues. The V segment lost 6 bases and the J segment 6 bases; nucleotides outside the gene matches: 6. In germline, CDR1 is LNHDA, CDR2 SQIVND (reference sequence).

CDR3 nucleotide sequence: TGTGCCAGCAGCCCAATGGTCAGCTACTATGGCTACACCTTC. The encoded protein is CASSPMVSYYGYTF. V usage is TRBV14 and J usage is TRBJ1-2; no definite D call. The germline CDR1 and CDR2 sequences are SGHDN and FVKESK. V shed 4 bases and J shed 3 bases, with 12 bases lying between them. The CDR3 runs to 14 residues.

The rearrangement joins TRBV9 to TRBJ1-2, with a weak D call TRBD1 (6 bases). Trimming shortened V by 4 bases and J by 7 bases, and 11 bases separated the two germline ends. This CDR3 contains 12 residues. Germline V CDR1 and CDR2: SGDLS, YYNGEE. CDR3 nucleotide sequence: TGTGCCAGCAGCACAGGGTCAGGTGGCTACACCTTC. Protein product: CASSTGSGGYTF.

Only a few counts were recorded for this clone. The chain recombines TRBV29-1 with TRBJ1-1; D possibly corresponds to TRBD1 (5 bases). The V end lost 4 bases, the J end lost 5 bases, and 14 bases lay between the germline ends. Germline assignment: CDR1 SQVTM and CDR2 ANQGSEA. The CDR3 has 13 residues. The CDR3 DNA reads TGCAGCGTTGTTGGGACTCCAGGGACTGAAGCTTTCTTT. Its protein is CSVVGTPGTEAFF.

This rearrangement joins TRBV19 to TRBJ2-3, with 13 bases that match TRBD2. Germline V lookup: CDR1 LNHDA, CDR2 SQIVND (reference sequence). This CDR3 has 20 amino acids. V dropped 1 base and J dropped 2; count of bases not matched to a gene: 12. CDR3 nucleotide sequence: TGTGCCAGTAGTATAGCACCCCCGACTAGCGGGAGGAGCCTCACAGATACGCAGTATTTT. Its translation is CASSIAPPTSGRSLTDTQYF.

The rearrangement joins TRBV2 to TRBJ1-1, with D perhaps matching TRBD1 (5 bases). Trimming cost V 4 bases and J 1 base, with 10 bases left between them. Germline V gene data show CDR1 as SNHLY and CDR2 as FYNNEI. The CDR3 contains 14 residues. CDR3 residues: CASSGTTTNTEAFF. As DNA, the CDR3 is TGTGCCAGCAGTGGGACAACGACGAACACTGAAGCTTTCTTT.